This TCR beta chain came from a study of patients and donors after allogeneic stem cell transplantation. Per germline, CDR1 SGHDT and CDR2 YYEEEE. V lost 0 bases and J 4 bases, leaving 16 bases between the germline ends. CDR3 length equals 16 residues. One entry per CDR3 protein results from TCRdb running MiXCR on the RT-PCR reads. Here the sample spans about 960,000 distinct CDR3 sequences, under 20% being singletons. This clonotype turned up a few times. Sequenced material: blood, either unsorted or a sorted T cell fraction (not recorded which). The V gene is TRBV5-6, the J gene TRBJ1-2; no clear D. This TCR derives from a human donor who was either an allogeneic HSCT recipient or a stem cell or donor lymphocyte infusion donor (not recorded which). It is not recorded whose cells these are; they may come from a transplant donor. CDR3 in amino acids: CASSLASPSSFYGYTF. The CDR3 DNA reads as TGTGCCAGCAGCTTGGCCTCCCCCTCGAGTTTCTATGGCTACACCTTC.